This T cell receptor beta chain was sequenced in a study of CD8 T cells in ankylosing spondylitis. A single record per CDR3 protein comes from TCRdb applying MiXCR to the 5' RACE reads. The data hold 200,000 to 250,000 distinct CDR3 sequences, with about 10% observed a single time. Study-level points and caveats: Significant enrichment of disease-linked clones was reported in matched ankylosing spondylitis synovial fluid. Roughly eight highly homologous variants made up a TCR beta motif that seemed to typify ankylosing spondylitis blood. A number of the motif variants had already been described in reactive arthritis synovial fluid and blood.

Germline V lookup: CDR1 SGHVS, CDR2 FNYEAQ. The CDR3 has 12 residues. Trimming took 5 bases from V and 8 from J, leaving 12 bases between them. This clonotype was observed a few times. Its cognate antigen is unknown. This clonotype was sampled from a male donor with ankylosing spondylitis or in good health (not recorded which). The specimen sequenced was blood, either unsorted or a sorted T cell fraction (not recorded which). The chain employs TRBV7-6 and TRBJ1-2; the D is unclear. CDR3 sequence reads: CASSRPGGGYTF. Written as DNA, the CDR3 is TGTGCCAGCAGCCGGCCCGGTGGAGGCTACACCTTC.